The entry below describes one T cell receptor beta chain. The specificity of this receptor is unknown. Base qualities were left out, and no much larger clone turns up one base away. From its cysteine to its phenylalanine, the CDR3 spans 11 amino acids. Only the CDR3 region is kept as DNA, spanning 33 bases read in frame from base 1. The V and J ends are trimmed by 4 bases and 7 bases, leaving 5 bases between them. The germline V gene (reference sequence) yields LNHDA for CDR1 and SQIVND for CDR2. This sample was taken from a study of T cells in localized non-small cell lung cancer (dated by TCRdb to about 2020). For context, the study as a whole: Comparing tumors with uninvolved tumor-adjacent lungs, the study looked at the T cell repertoires of 220 or so patients with early-stage NSCLC. All 240 or so NSCLC patients in the cohort were treatment-naive and had localized lung tumors that were resected. A mean age of approximately 66 years was recorded for the NSCLC patients, of whom 129 were male and 107 were female. Overall study outcomes, separate from this receptor: Because multi-region tumor sequencing was not done, intratumor heterogeneity could not be ruled out. Longer overall survival was associated with higher T cell density in blood, whereas shorter survival was associated with higher clonality in adjacent lung. Of the top 100 tumor clones, a median of approximately 60 were detected in paired uninvolved adjacent lung; 28 were also among that lung's top 100. Uninvolved tumor-adjacent lung showed the highest T cell clonality, higher than tumor, which suggests more focused antigenic responses in the uninvolved tumor-adjacent lung. Because the study design was exploratory, TCR variables were selected using unadjusted p-values without false-discovery rate correction.

The immunoSEQ Assay was used to sequence TCR beta CDR3 regions from DNA. Per the source publication's procedure: T cell density was computed as TCR beta template counts normalized to usable DNA estimated by amplifying housekeeping genes. The preseqR package was used to estimate richness by extrapolating to 400,000 templates for PBMC samples and to 120,000 templates for tissue samples. Clonality was calculated as one minus Pielou's evenness. Differential abundance testing on productive amino-acid clonotypes, with a minimum total count of 5 and an alpha of 0.1, was used to identify tissue-enriched TCRs. The Jaccard Index and the Morisita Overlap Index were used to measure repertoire overlap between compartments. TCR beta CDR3s were clustered by GLIPH together with public tetramer-defined viral CDR3s, and at least three viral sequences plus V-gene enrichment were required for viral motifs. The clones in this table, taken by TCRdb from immuneACCESS, are in-frame only. Not every clone is retained; where verified, under half of the shortfall comes from an unresolved V gene, and the cause of the rest is unknown. That table supplies the V and J calls and clone size; D and trimming were determined from the DNA. A total of about 1,900 clones appear in this sample, 20% to 30% of them only once. Approximately 15% of the sample belongs to the ten largest clones.

Uninvolved adjacent lung was sampled at least 2 cm away from the tumor margin, and two independent pathologists confirmed that the tissue had no atypia. At diagnosis, tumor, uninvolved tumor-adjacent lung and peripheral blood were collected and then preserved as a mix of FFPE and fresh-frozen material. The sequencing here drew on normal lung tissue next to the tumor, taken before any cancer treatment. This clonotype originated in a woman aged 40-75 years with stage I lung adenocarcinoma. The chain couples TRBV19 to TRBJ2-1; the D gene is possibly TRBD1 or TRBD2, with 5 bases matching each. The CDR3 protein is CASSRGNEQFF. The DNA sequence is TGTGCCAGTAGTAGGGGGAATGAGCAGTTCTTC.